This T cell receptor (beta chain) was identified in a study of blood T cell repertoires in COVID-19. This clone was counted a single time. Here immunoSEQ multiplex PCR was the method, and the copy in TCRdb shows in-frame clones only, minus some. The sample records approximately 210,000 clones, around four fifths being singletons. Material: peripheral blood. This clonotype was sampled from a woman in her seventies with active or convalescent COVID-19.

The CDR3 DNA reads as TGTGCCAGCAGCCTGGGACAGGGGGCTAACTATGGCTACACCTTC. It translates to CASSLGQGANYGYTF. The chain employs TRBV7-8 and TRBJ1-2, with 11 bases fitting TRBD1. Germline V gives CDR1 SGHVS, CDR2 FQNEAQ. This CDR3 contains 15 residues. Trimming cost V 5 bases and J 0 bases; bases outside gene matches: 2.